One sample yielded the 10 T cell receptor beta chains listed below, sequenced in a study of T cells in Graves' hyperthyroidism and ophthalmopathy. The investigators amplified TCR beta CDR3 regions from RNA transcripts. TCR CDR3 underwent first-round RT-PCR with the HTBI primer set. MiXCR, applied by TCRdb to the multiplex PCR reads, yields one record per CDR3 protein. The sample comprises approximately 360,000 distinct CDR3 sequences, around 14% of which are singletons, and roughly a quarter rests with the top ten. Sequenced material: blood. The source of these receptors is a young woman with Graves' hyperthyroidism that later progressed to Graves' ophthalmopathy.

This clonotype occurred many times. This chain joins TRBV5-1 and TRBJ2-3, with TRBD2 matching 10 bases. There are 15 residues in the CDR3. In germline, CDR1 is SGHRS, CDR2 YFSETQ. With V trimmed by 4 bases and J by 5 bases, 7 bases remained unmatched. This CDR3 is CASSPEGLAIDTQYF. Here the CDR3 DNA reads TGCGCCAGCAGCCCCGAGGGACTAGCGATAGATACGCAGTATTTT.

The chain uses TRBV20-1 and TRBJ2-2; D ambiguous. From germline, CDR1 is DFQATT and CDR2 SNEGSKA (reference sequence). CDR3 length equals 13 residues. Trimming took off 6 bases at V and 5 bases at J, with 13 bases between the two ends. CDR3 nucleotide sequence: TGCAGTGCGAGTGGCCTCCCGACCGGGGAGCTGTTTTTT. This encodes CSASGLPTGELFF.

V is TRBV20-1 and J is TRBJ2-5; 9 nucleotides line up with TRBD2. The CDR3 totals 13 residues. The germline V gene has CDR1 DFQATT and CDR2 SNEGSKA (reference sequence). After removal of 4 bases from V and 5 bases from J, the junction contained 5 bases not matched to a gene. The CDR3 DNA reads TGCAGTGCTATCCCTAGCGGGATGGAGACCCAGTACTTC. Protein sequence: CSAIPSGMETQYF.

The J gene is TRBJ2-1, the V gene TRBV19, with TRBD2 matching over 13 bases. The ends lost 4 bases at V and 10 bases at J; junction bases unmatched: 7. This CDR3 comprises 15 residues. From germline, CDR1 is LNHDA and CDR2 SQIVND (reference sequence). The CDR3 DNA follows: TGTGCCAGTAGTACCCGAACTAGCGGGAGGGCCGAGCAGTTCTTC. Translating gives CASSTRTSGRAEQFF. Full variable domain (rest looked up from reference TRBV19 and TRBJ2-1): DGGITQSPKYLFRKEGQNVTLSCEQNLNHDAMYWYRQDPGQGLRLIYYSQIVNDFQKGDIAEGYSVSREKKESFPLTVTSAQKNPTAFYLCASSTRTSGRAEQFFGPGTRLTVL.

The sample holds a few counts of this clonotype. DNA of the CDR3: TGTGCCAGCAGCTCACGAGCCCGGACTAGCACAGATACGCAGTATTTT. It encodes CASSSRARTSTDTQYF. V usage is TRBV7-6 and J usage is TRBJ2-3; possible D gene TRBD2, 5 bases. The V end was cut by 4 bases, the J end by 0 bases, with 14 bases between. Germline CDR1 is SGHVS and CDR2 is FNYEAQ. The CDR3 runs to 16 residues.

V gene TRBV2 combines with J gene TRBJ2-2, with 8 positions matching TRBD1. V gave up 7 bases and J gave up 6 bases; unmatched junction bases: 10. From germline, CDR1 is SNHLY and CDR2 FYNNEI. This CDR3 spans 15 amino acids. The CDR3 here is CASTRGRGLAGELFF. The CDR3 nucleotides read TGTGCCAGCACCCGGGGCAGGGGGCTCGCCGGGGAGCTGTTTTTT.

V usage is TRBV14 and J usage is TRBJ2-2, with TRBD2 identical over 12 bases. CDR1 and CDR2 (germline): SGHDN, FVKESK. Trimming at V came to 4 bases and at J to 5 bases, leaving 8 bases not matched to a gene. The CDR3 length is 17 residues. DNA for the CDR3: TGTGCCAGCAGCCTGCGACTAGCGGGAGCTTCAACCGGGGAGCTGTTTTTT. It codes for CASSLRLAGASTGELFF.

The sample holds many counts of this clonotype. The chain combines TRBV7-9 with TRBJ2-1, with 7 nucleotides matching TRBD1. After removal of 5 bases from V and 7 bases from J, the junction contained 11 bases not matched to a gene. The germline V gene has CDR1 SEHNR and CDR2 FQNEAQ (reference sequence). The CDR3 sequence is 15 residues long. The CDR3 DNA is TGTGCCAGCAGCCCCCGATGGGACAGTGCAAATGAGCAGTTCTTC. Residues: CASSPRWDSANEQFF.

CDR3 bases: TGTGCCCATGGGACAGGCCAAGAGACCCAGTACTTC. Protein product: CAHGTGQETQYF. This rearrangement joins TRBV10-3 to TRBJ2-5, with 8 bases identical to TRBD1. V lost 11 bases to trimming and J lost 1 base; unmatched junction nucleotides: 3. The CDR3 contains 12 residues. Germline V lookup: CDR1 ENHRY, CDR2 SYGVKD.

In this sample, this clonotype turned up a few times. This sequence joins TRBV3-1 and TRBJ2-7; the D is unclear. Germline assignment: CDR1 LGHDT and CDR2 YNNKEL (reference sequence). V shed 3 bases and J shed 5 bases, with 8 bases lying between them. This CDR3 comprises 12 residues. DNA of the CDR3: TGTGCCAGCAGCCATAGTTCCCACGAGCAGTACTTC. Protein sequence: CASSHSSHEQYF.